These 5 T cell receptor beta chains were sequenced from one sample in a study of response to subunit inactivated influenza vaccine. In TCRdb, the RT-PCR reads were re-called with MiXCR into one record per CDR3 protein. The sample carries hundreds of thousands of distinct CDR3 sequences, approximately 13% recorded once. Specimen: PBMCs from blood, collected approximately 15 days before vaccination. These receptors were obtained from a man aged 50 to 60 who received an inactivated influenza vaccine.

The V gene is TRBV7-9, the J gene TRBJ2-7, with 8 bases aligning to TRBD2. The CDR3 extends over 15 amino acids. CDR1 SEHNR and CDR2 FQNEAQ come from the germline V gene (reference sequence). Unmatched junction bases numbered 7, after V lost 4 bases and J lost 2 bases. CDR3 sequence reads: CASSSSGLEPYEQYF. Written as DNA, the CDR3 is TGTGCCAGCAGCTCCTCGGGACTAGAACCCTACGAGCAGTACTTC.

In its sample, this clonotype was seen a few times. The J gene is TRBJ2-3, the V gene TRBV5-5, with D maybe TRBD2 (5 bases). CDR3 length: 16 residues. Germline CDR1 reads SGHKS; CDR2 reads YYEKEE (reference sequence). Deletions cut 1 base from V and 6 bases from J, with 18 bases between. The CDR3 DNA reads TGTGCCAGCAGCTTGCAAGTAGCGCGCCAGCGGGATACGCAGTATTTT. Protein sequence: CASSLQVARQRDTQYF.

This clonotype was seen ten or more times. The chain carries TRBV20-1 and TRBJ2-1; the D gene is possibly TRBD2 (6 bases). The V end was cut by 6 bases, the J end by 2 bases, with 11 bases between. The CDR3 extends over 13 amino acids. Germline values: CDR1 DFQATT, CDR2 SNEGSKA (reference sequence). The CDR3 here is CSARGETYNEQFF. In DNA form, the CDR3 reads TGCAGTGCCCGCGGGGAAACCTACAATGAGCAGTTCTTC.

This clonotype was picked up a small number of times. CDR3 loop: CAISENRDRDESNYGYTF. CDR3 sequence (DNA): TGTGCCATCAGTGAGAACCGGGACAGGGATGAGTCCAACTATGGCTACACCTTC. The J gene is TRBJ1-2, the V gene TRBV10-3, with 9 positions matching TRBD1. The V and J ends lost 2 bases and 2 bases, in that order; junction bases with no gene match: 12. This CDR3 is 18 amino acids long. CDR1 and CDR2 (germline): ENHRY, SYGVKD.

The table lists this clonotype with a few counts. The genes are TRBV25-1 and TRBJ2-7; a possible D gene is TRBD1 (6 bases). There are 13 residues in the CDR3. The V end was cut by 4 bases, the J end by 6 bases, with 13 bases between. Germline V gene data show CDR1 as MGHDK and CDR2 as SYGVNS. The chain's CDR3 is CASSAHRAGEQYF. CDR3 nucleotide sequence: TGTGCCAGCAGTGCCCACAGGGCTGGCGAGCAGTACTTC.